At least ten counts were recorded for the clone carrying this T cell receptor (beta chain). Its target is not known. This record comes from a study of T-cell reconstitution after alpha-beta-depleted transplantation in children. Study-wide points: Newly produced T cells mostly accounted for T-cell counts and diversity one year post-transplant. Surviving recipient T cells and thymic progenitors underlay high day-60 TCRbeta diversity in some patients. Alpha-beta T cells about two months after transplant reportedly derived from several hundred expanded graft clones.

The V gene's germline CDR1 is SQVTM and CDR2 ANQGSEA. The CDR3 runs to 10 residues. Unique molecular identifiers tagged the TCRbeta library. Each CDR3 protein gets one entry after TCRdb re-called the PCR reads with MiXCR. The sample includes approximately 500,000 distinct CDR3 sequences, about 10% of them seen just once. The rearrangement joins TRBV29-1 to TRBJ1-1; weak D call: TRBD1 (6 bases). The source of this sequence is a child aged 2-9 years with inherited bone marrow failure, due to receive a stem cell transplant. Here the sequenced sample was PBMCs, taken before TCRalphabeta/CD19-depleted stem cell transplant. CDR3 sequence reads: CSADRSEAFF. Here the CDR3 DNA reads TGCAGTGCCGACAGGTCTGAAGCTTTCTTT.